The next 18 T cell receptor beta chains were all read from a single sample in a study of CD8 T cells in ankylosing spondylitis. TCRdb redid the calling of the 5' RACE reads with MiXCR, one entry per CDR3 protein. The top ten hold 4% to 5% of the sample, which has about 250,000 distinct CDR3 sequences, approximately 8% seen once. Sequenced: blood, either unsorted or a sorted T cell fraction (not recorded which). All receptors come from a female donor with ankylosing spondylitis or in good health (not recorded which).

Only a few counts were recorded for this clonotype. The chain employs TRBV7-8 and TRBJ2-2; D not certain. Germline assignment: CDR1 SGHVS and CDR2 FQNEAQ. Between the trimmed V and J ends, which lost 0 bases and 6 bases, there was a span of 8 bases. The CDR3 spans 14 residues. CDR3 protein: CASSLAETAGELFF. The CDR3 DNA sequence: TGTGCCAGCAGCTTAGCGGAGACGGCCGGGGAGCTGTTTTTT.

This clonotype appeared a few times. This sequence joins TRBV7-2 and TRBJ1-3; 9 bases map to TRBD1. The J segment lost 2 bases and the V segment lost 3 bases, leaving 5 bases of the junction unmatched. Looked up from germline, CDR1 is SGHTA and CDR2 is FQGNSA. The CDR3 contains 16 residues. The CDR3 sequence is CASSLGGQGTGNTIYF. The DNA for the CDR3 is TGTGCCAGCAGCTTGGGTGGACAGGGGACTGGAAACACCATATATTTT.

This clonotype was recorded many times. This sequence joins TRBV28 and TRBJ2-5, with 9 bases that match TRBD1. The CDR3 loop spans 14 amino acids. V trimming: 6 bases; J trimming: 5 bases; junction bases outside the gene matches: 7. Per the germline V gene, CDR1 is MDHEN and CDR2 is SYDVKM. The CDR3 spells CASRRTGVLETQYF. The CDR3 DNA reads as TGTGCCAGCAGGCGGACAGGGGTTTTGGAGACCCAGTACTTC.

Turning to this clonotype: A read error is possible here, since a much larger clone lies one base away. This chain uses TRBV6-5 with TRBJ2-5, with D uncertain. The CDR3 spans 15 residues. With 1 base removed from V and 0 bases from J, the gap between germline ends came to 9 bases. Germline assignment: CDR1 MNHEY and CDR2 SVGAGI. The CDR3 loop is CASSYLSPYQETQYF. The CDR3 coding sequence is TGTGCCAGCAGTTACTTGTCCCCGTACCAAGAGACCCAGTACTTC.

This clonotype was observed at least ten times. The chain couples TRBV29-1 to TRBJ1-1; D may be TRBD1 (5 bases). Trimming removed 6 bases at V and 1 base at J, with 9 bases between. The CDR3 contains 12 residues. Germline V gene lookup returns CDR1 SQVTM and CDR2 ANQGSEA. In DNA form, the CDR3 reads TGCAGCGTCGACAGTACGAACACTGAAGCTTTCTTT. Its translation is CSVDSTNTEAFF. The whole variable domain, remainder taken from reference TRBV29-1 and TRBJ1-1, is SAVISQKPSRDICQRGTSLTIQCQVDSQVTMMFWYRQQPGQSLTLIATANQGSEATYESGFVIDKFPISRPNLTFSTLTVSNMSPEDSSIYLCSVDSTNTEAFFGQGTRLTVV.

At least ten counts were recorded for this clonotype. V is TRBV20-1 and J is TRBJ2-7; D might be TRBD1 or TRBD2, each matching 5 bases. The V gene's germline CDR1 is DFQATT and CDR2 SNEGSKA (reference sequence). The V end lost 7 bases, the J end lost 1 base, and 14 bases lay between the germline ends. This CDR3 has 13 amino acids. CDR3 nucleotide sequence: TGCAGTGGGGGGAAGGGTAGTTCCTACGAGCAGTACTTC. This translates into CSGGKGSSYEQYF.

This clonotype was seen repeatedly, ten times or more. V is TRBV6-1 and J is TRBJ2-3; possibly TRBD2 for D (5 bases). Germline V CDR1 and CDR2: MNHNS, SASEGT. This CDR3 has 15 residues. The ends were cut back, 6 bases at V and 0 bases at J, with 13 bases in the middle. The CDR3 DNA sequence: TGTGCCAGCAGCGGACTCCAACCTAGCACAGATACGCAGTATTTT. Translation gives CASSGLQPSTDTQYF.

This clonotype was counted ten times or more. The chain has TRBV20-1 and TRBJ1-6, with no clear D. This CDR3 has 17 residues. Trimming cost V 0 bases and J 7 bases, with 19 bases left between them. The germline V gene encodes CDR1 DFQATT and CDR2 SNEGSKA (reference sequence). CDR3 protein: CSARDFREKWENSPLHF. As DNA, the CDR3 is TGCAGTGCTAGAGATTTTAGGGAGAAATGGGAGAATTCACCCCTCCACTTT.

In its sample, this clonotype was seen many times. This chain connects TRBV7-2 to TRBJ2-1; 9 nucleotides line up with TRBD1. Germline V CDR1 and CDR2: SGHTA, FQGNSA. The CDR3 sequence is 15 residues long. The trim removed 4 bases at V and 4 bases at J, leaving 5 bases unmatched. CDR3 region: CASSWAGTGYNEQFF. The CDR3 DNA is TGTGCCAGCAGCTGGGCCGGGACAGGGTACAATGAGCAGTTCTTC.

As concerns this clonotype: No DNA is shown, since the ends of the CDR3 on it are uncertain; the CDR3 is the one TCRdb lists. The rearrangement uses TRBV5-3 and TRBJ2-2; the table's D gene call, TRBD2, was not cross checked with the DNA. TRBV5-3 is given ORF status, its function remaining uncertain. The CDR3 totals 15 residues, both ends included. The CDR3 protein is CARSLSGRPPGSCFF.

This clonotype was detected many times. The rearrangement joins TRBV6-1 to TRBJ1-1; D call uncertain. Germline V CDR1 and CDR2: MNHNS, SASEGT. The CDR3 runs to 13 residues. V shed 5 bases and J shed 4 bases, with 11 bases lying between them. The CDR3 DNA reads as TGTGCCAGCAGTCCACGACTGGGCACTGAAGCTTTCTTT. Protein product: CASSPRLGTEAFF.

V and J are TRBV7-2 and TRBJ2-1, with 14 bases identical to TRBD2. From germline, CDR1 is SGHTA and CDR2 FQGNSA. V was clipped by 5 bases and J by 9 bases; unmatched bases: 18. The CDR3 length is 19 residues. CDR3: CASSKTPPKTSGRAGEQFF. CDR3 nucleotides: TGTGCCAGCAGCAAAACACCGCCCAAGACTAGCGGGAGGGCCGGTGAGCAGTTCTTC.

This clonotype appeared many times. The chain uses TRBV20-1 and TRBJ2-7, with 14 bases lining up with TRBD2. The CDR3 covers 16 residues. Trimming at V came to 5 bases and at J to 5 bases, leaving 11 bases not matched to a gene. The V gene's germline CDR1 is DFQATT and CDR2 SNEGSKA (reference sequence). The CDR3 sequence: CSAGPGLAGDRNEQYF. CDR3 nucleotide sequence: TGCAGTGCTGGTCCGGGACTAGCGGGAGACAGGAACGAGCAGTACTTC.

This clonotype was counted at least ten times. This sequence joins TRBV6-5 and TRBJ1-2; tentative D call: TRBD1 (6 bases). Deletions cut 0 bases from V and 5 bases from J, with 10 bases between. The germline gives CDR1 MNHEY, CDR2 SVGAGI. The CDR3 is 14 residues long. The CDR3 reads CASSYSRTDYGYTF. For the CDR3, the DNA is TGTGCCAGCAGTTACTCGAGGACAGATTATGGCTACACCTTC.

This clonotype was found many times. The chain carries TRBV11-2 and TRBJ2-7; D uncertain. Germline lookup yields CDR1 SGHAT and CDR2 FQNNGV. The CDR3 totals 12 residues. The germline V and J ends were trimmed by 1 base and 6 bases, with 7 bases remaining between them. The CDR3 sequence is CASSLVGTEQYF. CDR3 sequence (DNA): TGTGCCAGCAGCTTAGTCGGAACCGAGCAGTACTTC.

V and J are TRBV20-1 and TRBJ2-7; D remains unclear. The CDR3 has 12 amino acids. Trimming took off 4 bases at V and 9 bases at J, with 16 bases between the two ends. Germline CDR1 is DFQATT and CDR2 is SNEGSKA (reference sequence). The chain's CDR3 is CSAKMSALRQYF. In DNA form, the CDR3 reads TGCAGTGCTAAAATGTCGGCTCTGAGGCAGTACTTC.

This clonotype appeared a few times. The chain couples TRBV11-1 to TRBJ2-1, with 7 nucleotides matching TRBD1. Germline values: CDR1 SGHAT, CDR2 FQDESV (reference sequence). Losses at the gene ends were 3 bases for V and 4 bases for J; bases not matched to a gene: 6. The CDR3 is 15 residues long. CDR3 protein: CASSLGTGVYNEQFF. CDR3 DNA: TGTGCCAGCAGCTTGGGAACAGGGGTATACAATGAGCAGTTCTTC. Drawing the rest from reference TRBV11-1 and TRBJ2-1, the complete variable domain is EAEVAQSPRYKITEKSQAVAFWCDPISGHATLYWYRQILGQGPELLVQFQDESVVDDSQLPKDRFSAERLKGVDSTLKIQPAELGDSAMYLCASSLGTGVYNEQFFGPGTRLTVL.

The table lists this clonotype with many counts. The chain links TRBV5-1 to TRBJ2-1; perhaps TRBD1 as D (5 bases). Trimming pared 0 bases from V and 8 bases from J, leaving 12 bases between. The CDR3 sequence is 14 residues long. Germline loops: CDR1 SGHRS, CDR2 YFSETQ. The CDR3 loop is CASSLGRVMDEQFF. The CDR3 DNA sequence: TGCGCCAGCAGCTTGGGCAGGGTAATGGATGAGCAGTTCTTC.